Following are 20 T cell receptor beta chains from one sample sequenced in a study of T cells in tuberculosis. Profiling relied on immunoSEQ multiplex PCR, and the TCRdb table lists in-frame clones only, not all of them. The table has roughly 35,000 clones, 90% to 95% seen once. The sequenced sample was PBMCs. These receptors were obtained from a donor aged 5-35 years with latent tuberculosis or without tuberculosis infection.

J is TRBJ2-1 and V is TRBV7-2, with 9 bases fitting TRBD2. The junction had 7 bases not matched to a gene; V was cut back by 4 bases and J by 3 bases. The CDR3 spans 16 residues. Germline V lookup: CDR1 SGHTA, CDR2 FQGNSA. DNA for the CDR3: TGTGCCAGCAGCTCCCGTAGCGGGAGTGTCTACAATGAGCAGTTCTTC. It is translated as CASSSRSGSVYNEQFF.

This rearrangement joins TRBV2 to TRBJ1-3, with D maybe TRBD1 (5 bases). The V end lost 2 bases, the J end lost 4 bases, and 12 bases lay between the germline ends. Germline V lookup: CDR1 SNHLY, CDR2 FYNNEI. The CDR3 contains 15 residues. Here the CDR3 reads CASSERSGLGNTIYF. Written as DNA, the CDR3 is TGTGCCAGCAGTGAAAGGTCAGGGCTCGGAAACACCATATATTTT.

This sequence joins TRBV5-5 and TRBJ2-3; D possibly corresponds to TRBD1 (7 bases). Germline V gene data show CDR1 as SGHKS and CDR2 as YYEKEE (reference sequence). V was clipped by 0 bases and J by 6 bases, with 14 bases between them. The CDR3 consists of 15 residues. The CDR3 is CASSLGTGGGDTQYF. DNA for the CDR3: TGTGCCAGCAGCTTGGGGACAGGTGGAGGGGATACGCAGTATTTT.

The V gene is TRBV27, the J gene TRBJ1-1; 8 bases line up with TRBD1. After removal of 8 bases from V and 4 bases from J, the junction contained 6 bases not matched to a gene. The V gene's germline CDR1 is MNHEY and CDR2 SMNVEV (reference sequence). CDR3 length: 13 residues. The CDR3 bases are TGTGCCAGCGGACAGGGTATGGTCACTGAAGCTTTCTTT. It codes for CASGQGMVTEAFF.

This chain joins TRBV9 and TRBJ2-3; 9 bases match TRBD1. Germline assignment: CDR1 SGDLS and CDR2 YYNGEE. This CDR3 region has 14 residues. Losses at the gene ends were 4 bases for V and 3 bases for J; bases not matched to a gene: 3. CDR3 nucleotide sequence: TGTGCCAGCAGCCCGGGACAGGGTACAGATACGCAGTATTTT. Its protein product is CASSPGQGTDTQYF.

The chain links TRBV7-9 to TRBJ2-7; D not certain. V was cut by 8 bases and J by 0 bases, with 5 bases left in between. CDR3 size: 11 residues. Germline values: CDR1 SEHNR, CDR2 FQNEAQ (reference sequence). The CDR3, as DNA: TGTGCCAGCGAGAGCTCCTACGAGCAGTACTTC. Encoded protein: CASESSYEQYF.

The CDR3: CASSATGVGTGELFF. CDR3 sequence (DNA): TGTGCCAGCAGCGCAACAGGGGTAGGAACCGGGGAGCTGTTTTTT. The chain carries TRBV11-3 and TRBJ2-2; TRBD1 aligns across 7 bases. V shed 5 bases, J shed 5 bases, and the junction held 8 bases outside the gene matches. CDR1 SGHNT and CDR2 YENEEA come from the germline V gene. CDR3 length: 15 amino acids.

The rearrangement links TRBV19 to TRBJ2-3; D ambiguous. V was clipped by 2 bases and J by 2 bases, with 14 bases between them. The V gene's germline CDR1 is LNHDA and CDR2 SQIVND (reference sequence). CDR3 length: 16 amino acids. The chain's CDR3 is CASSISVPEFTDTQYF. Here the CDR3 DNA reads TGTGCCAGTAGTATAAGTGTTCCGGAGTTCACAGATACGCAGTATTTT.

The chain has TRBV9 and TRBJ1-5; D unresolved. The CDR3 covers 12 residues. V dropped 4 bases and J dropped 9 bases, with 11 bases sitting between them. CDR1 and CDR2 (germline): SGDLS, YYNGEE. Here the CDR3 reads CASSPKRRPQHF. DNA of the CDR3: TGTGCCAGCAGCCCGAAGAGGCGGCCCCAGCATTTT.

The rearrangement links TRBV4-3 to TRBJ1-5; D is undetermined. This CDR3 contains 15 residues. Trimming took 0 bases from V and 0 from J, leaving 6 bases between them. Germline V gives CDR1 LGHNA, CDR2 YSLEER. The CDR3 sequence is CASSQDGHSNQPQHF. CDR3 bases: TGCGCCAGCAGCCAAGATGGCCATAGCAATCAGCCCCAGCATTTT.

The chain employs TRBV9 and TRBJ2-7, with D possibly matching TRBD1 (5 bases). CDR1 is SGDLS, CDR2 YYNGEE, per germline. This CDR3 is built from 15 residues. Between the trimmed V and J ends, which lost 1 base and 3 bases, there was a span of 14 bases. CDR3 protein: CASSVTPLDSYEQYF. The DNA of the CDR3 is TGTGCCAGCAGCGTAACTCCTCTTGACAGCTACGAGCAGTACTTC. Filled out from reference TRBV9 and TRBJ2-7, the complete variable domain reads DSGVTQTPKHLITATGQRVTLRCSPRSGDLSVYWYQQSLDQGLQFLIQYYNGEERAKGNILERFSAQQFPDLHSELNLSSLELGDSALYFCASSVTPLDSYEQYFGPGTRLTVT.

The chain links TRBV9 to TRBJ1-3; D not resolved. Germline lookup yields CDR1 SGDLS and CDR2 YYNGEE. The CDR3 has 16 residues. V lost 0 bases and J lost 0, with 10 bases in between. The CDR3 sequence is CASSVATGSSGNTIYF. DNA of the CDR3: TGTGCCAGCAGCGTAGCTACCGGGTCCTCTGGAAACACCATATATTTT.

Written as DNA, the CDR3 is TGTGCCAGCAGCCAAGATAGGGCTAGCGGGAGGGATACGCAGTATTTT. It codes for CASSQDRASGRDTQYF. V is TRBV4-2 and J is TRBJ2-3; the match to TRBD2 covers 11 bases. The V gene's germline CDR1 is LGHNA and CDR2 YNFKEQ. V was pared by 0 bases and J by 6 bases, with 5 bases of the junction left unmatched. The CDR3 runs 16 residues.

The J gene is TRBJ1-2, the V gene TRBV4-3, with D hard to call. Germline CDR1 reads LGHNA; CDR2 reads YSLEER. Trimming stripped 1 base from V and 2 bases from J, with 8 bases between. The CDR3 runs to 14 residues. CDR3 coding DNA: TGCGCCAGCAGCCAAGCTATTGAAAACTATGGCTACACCTTC. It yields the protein CASSQAIENYGYTF.

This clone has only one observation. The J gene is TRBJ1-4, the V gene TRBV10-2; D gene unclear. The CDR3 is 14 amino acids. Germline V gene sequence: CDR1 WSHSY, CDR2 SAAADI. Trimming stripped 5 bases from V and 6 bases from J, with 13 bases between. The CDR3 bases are TGCGCCAGCAGTCAGCCAGGCGTACATGAAAAACTGTTTTTT. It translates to CASSQPGVHEKLFF.

CDR3 sequence reads: CASSILPLSLPDQPQHF. The CDR3 DNA sequence: TGTGCCAGTAGTATACTCCCTCTTTCCCTTCCCGATCAGCCCCAGCATTTT. The genes are TRBV19 and TRBJ1-5, with unresolved D. CDR3 size: 17 residues. CDR1 and CDR2 from the germline V gene are LNHDA and SQIVND (reference sequence). The V end lost 2 bases, the J end lost 5 bases, and 19 bases lay between the germline ends.

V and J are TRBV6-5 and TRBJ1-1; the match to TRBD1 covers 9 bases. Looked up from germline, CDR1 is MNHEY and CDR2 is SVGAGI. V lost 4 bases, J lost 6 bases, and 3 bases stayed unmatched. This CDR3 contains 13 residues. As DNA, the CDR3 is TGTGCCAGCAGTTGGACAGGGGAAGCTGAAGCTTTCTTT. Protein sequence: CASSWTGEAEAFF.

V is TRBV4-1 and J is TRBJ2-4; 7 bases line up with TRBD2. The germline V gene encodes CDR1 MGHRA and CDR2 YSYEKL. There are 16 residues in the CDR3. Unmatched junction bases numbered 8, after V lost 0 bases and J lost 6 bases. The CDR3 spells CASSQEKGLGGNIQYF. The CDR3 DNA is TGCGCCAGCAGCCAAGAAAAAGGACTAGGCGGAAACATTCAGTACTTC.

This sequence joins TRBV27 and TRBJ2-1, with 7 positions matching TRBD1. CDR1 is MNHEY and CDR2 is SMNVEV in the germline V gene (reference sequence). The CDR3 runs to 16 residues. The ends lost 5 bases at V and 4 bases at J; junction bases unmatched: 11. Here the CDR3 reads CASSPDRVVRYNEQFF. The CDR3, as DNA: TGTGCCAGCAGTCCAGACAGGGTAGTGAGGTACAATGAGCAGTTCTTC.

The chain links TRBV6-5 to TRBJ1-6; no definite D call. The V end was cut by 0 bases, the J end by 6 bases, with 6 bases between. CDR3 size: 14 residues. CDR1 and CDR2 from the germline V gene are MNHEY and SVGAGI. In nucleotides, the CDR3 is TGTGCCAGCAGTTACTCGGTCGGTAATTCACCCCTCCACTTT. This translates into CASSYSVGNSPLHF.